Included here is one TCR beta chain sequence, with context. Its matching antigen is unknown. This record belongs to a study of cytomegalovirus exposure and HLA in healthy donors. As for the donors, each was a healthy bone marrow donor. Notes on the study in general: The records held CMV serostatus as the only immune exposure information. Differences between HLA loci emerged in a later analysis of TCR association rates, with DRB1 most and HLA-C fewest.

The V and J ends lost 0 bases and 7 bases, in that order; junction bases with no gene match: 0. Germline V gene data show CDR1 as MRHNA and CDR2 as SNTAGT. This CDR3 has 14 amino acids. The PCR had 60 Vbeta and 13 Jbeta primers. Generated by immunoSEQ multiplex PCR, the TCRdb table keeps only in-frame clones and is missing some. Of about 140,000 clones in the sample, roughly 86% were seen once. This TCR derives from a man between 18 and 29 years old in good health and CMV-seropositive. The rearrangement joins TRBV6-4 to TRBJ1-6; 7 bases match TRBD1. The sample comprised PBMCs. This chain's CDR3 is CASSDSTGNSPLHF. The CDR3 coding sequence is TGTGCCAGCAGTGACTCGACAGGGAATTCACCCCTCCACTTT.